This note documents a single TCR beta chain sequence. The data are from a study of blood T cell repertoires in COVID-19. In the study overall: The study drew acute and convalescent COVID-19 samples from the United States, Italy and Spain. The cDNA or gDNA used as material had been derived from T cells, B-cell-depleted T cells, or PBMCs.

In the source study's methods: Amplification with reference gene primers provided the estimates of nucleated cell counts. The method was immunoSEQ multiplex PCR; TCRdb's version includes in-frame clones alone and lacks a portion of them. The DNA was the basis for D and trimming; V, J and clone size are from that table. The sample contains roughly 30,000 clones, around 85% of which appear only once. Germline V gives CDR1 MNHNY, CDR2 SVGAGI (reference sequence). V was clipped by 4 bases and J by 3 bases; unmatched bases: 3. The CDR3 has 14 residues. This receptor was taken from a human donor in a cohort sampled during active COVID-19. The chain carries TRBV6-6 and TRBJ1-1; 9 nucleotides agree with TRBD1. Sequencing was performed on peripheral blood. The CDR3: CASSLTGGYTEAFF. The CDR3 region has the DNA TGTGCCAGCAGTTTGACAGGGGGATACACTGAAGCTTTCTTT.